Each of the 22 T cell receptor beta chains below was sequenced from the same sample in a study of brain T cells in children with intractable seizures. Measured with immunoSEQ multiplex PCR; TCRdb has only the in-frame clones, and not every one. The profile shows under 150,000 clones, 85% to 95% of them singletons. Sequencing used peripheral blood, obtained at surgery. The receptors derive from a boy younger than two with hemimegalencephaly and intractable seizures.

The gene calls are TRBV20-1 and TRBJ1-2; D is undetermined. Germline lookup yields CDR1 DFQATT and CDR2 SNEGSKA (reference sequence). CDR3 length: 13 amino acids. Trimming removed 3 bases from V and 8 bases from J, with 16 bases in between. CDR3: CSASPHRSRGYTF. CDR3 bases: TGCAGTGCTAGTCCCCACCGCTCGCGGGGCTACACCTTC.

The chain has TRBV12-3 or TRBV12-4 and TRBJ2-1; D possibly corresponds to TRBD2 (5 bases). V lost 5 bases, J lost 12 bases, and 17 bases lay in between. CDR3 length: 13 residues. The CDR3 DNA follows: TGTGCCAGCAGTCTCTCTGGACTCTGGGGGCAGTTCTTC. Encoded protein: CASSLSGLWGQFF.

V gene TRBV6-5 combines with J gene TRBJ1-2; perhaps TRBD1 as D (6 bases). This CDR3 comprises 15 residues. Germline V gene lookup returns CDR1 MNHEY and CDR2 SVGAGI. The V and J ends lost 2 bases and 6 bases respectively, with 16 bases between them. CDR3 in amino acids: CASSYRTGPLNGYTF. The CDR3 DNA is TGTGCCAGCAGTTACCGTACAGGGCCACTTAATGGCTACACCTTC.

The genes are TRBV20-1 and TRBJ2-3; D is uncertain. This CDR3 is 11 amino acids long. V was trimmed by 5 bases and J by 4 bases, leaving 7 bases between them. Per the germline V gene, CDR1 is DFQATT and CDR2 is SNEGSKA (reference sequence). The CDR3 loop reads CSALLADTQYF. The CDR3 DNA reads TGCAGTGCTCTGCTGGCAGATACGCAGTATTTT.

The V call is TRBV5-1, the J call TRBJ2-7, with 8 bases fitting TRBD1. With 4 bases clipped from V and 3 bases from J, the junction kept 6 bases outside the gene matches. This CDR3 comprises 14 residues. Germline CDR1 SGHRS, CDR2 YFSETQ. The CDR3 bases are TGCGCCAGCAGCACCCGGGACAGGCTCTACGAGCAGTACTTC. Translated: CASSTRDRLYEQYF.

The table lists this clone with a count of one. This chain uses TRBV25-1 with TRBJ1-2; 7 nucleotides match TRBD1. Trimming cost V 6 bases and J 3 bases; bases outside gene matches: 10. The CDR3 sequence is 15 residues long. Germline CDR1 MGHDK, CDR2 SYGVNS. The CDR3 protein is CASSTRQGRHYGYTF. CDR3 bases: TGTGCCAGCAGCACTAGACAGGGCAGGCACTATGGCTACACCTTC.

CDR3 in amino acids: CASSPIGDPTDTQYF. The DNA for the CDR3 is TGTGCCAGCAGCCCCATAGGGGACCCCACAGATACGCAGTATTTT. The chain links TRBV7-3 to TRBJ2-3; D might be TRBD1 or TRBD2, each matching 5 bases. The V and J ends lost 5 bases and 2 bases respectively, with 14 bases between them. CDR1 is SGHTA, CDR2 FQGTGA, per germline. The CDR3 runs 15 residues.

The count of this clone is one. The chain employs TRBV28 and TRBJ2-2; 10 positions match TRBD2. Trimming took 6 bases from V and 2 from J; bases not matched to a gene: 6. The CDR3 consists of 16 residues. The germline V gene encodes CDR1 MDHEN and CDR2 SYDVKM. The CDR3 spells CASRITSGKNTGELFF. CDR3 in DNA: TGTGCCAGCAGAATAACTAGCGGGAAAAACACCGGGGAGCTGTTTTTT.

The CDR3 here is CASSLVRGGQEQYF. Written as DNA, the CDR3 is TGTGCCAGCAGCTTGGTTAGGGGCGGGCAGGAGCAGTACTTC. This chain links TRBV5-6 with TRBJ2-7; D could derive from TRBD1 or TRBD2 (5 bases each). This CDR3 region has 14 residues. Looked up from germline, CDR1 is SGHDT and CDR2 is YYEEEE. The V gene lost 0 bases and the J gene lost 7 bases, with 14 bases spanning the gap.

The chain joins TRBV4-1 to TRBJ2-1; D ambiguous. V lost 3 bases, J lost 9 bases, and 21 bases lay in between. The CDR3 sequence is 16 residues long. Germline assignment: CDR1 MGHRA and CDR2 YSYEKL. The CDR3 reads CASSQDDRTGAFEQFF. DNA of the CDR3: TGCGCCAGCAGCCAGGACGACCGCACCGGTGCCTTTGAGCAGTTCTTC.

The chain employs TRBV7-8 and TRBJ2-2, with 10 nucleotides matching TRBD2. Germline V gene sequence: CDR1 SGHVS, CDR2 FQNEAQ. The CDR3 spans 16 residues. The V segment lost 5 bases and the J segment 0 bases; nucleotides outside the gene matches: 3. CDR3 residues: CASSIGLAANTGELFF. The CDR3 DNA sequence: TGTGCCAGCAGCATCGGACTAGCGGCGAACACCGGGGAGCTGTTTTTT.

The rearrangement joins TRBV18 to TRBJ2-1; D uncertain. The germline V gene has CDR1 KGHSH and CDR2 LQKENI. The CDR3 runs to 13 residues. The V end lost 2 bases, the J end lost 0 bases, and 2 bases lay between the germline ends. The CDR3 sequence is CASSPNSYNEQFF. CDR3 in DNA: TGTGCCAGCTCACCAAACTCCTACAATGAGCAGTTCTTC. Using reference TRBV18 and TRBJ2-1 for the parts outside the CDR3, the full variable domain is NAGVMQNPRHLVRRRGQEARLRCSPMKGHSHVYWYRQLPEEGLKFMVYLQKENIIDESGMPKERFSAEFPKEGPSILRIQQVVRGDSAAYFCASSPNSYNEQFFGPGTRLTVL.

The chain has TRBV6-6 and TRBJ2-1; D not resolved. The CDR3 runs to 12 residues. The V and J ends lost 4 bases and 6 bases respectively, with 7 bases between them. CDR1 and CDR2 (germline): MNHNY, SVGAGI (reference sequence). The CDR3 spells CASSSILNEQFF. CDR3 sequence (DNA): TGTGCCAGCAGTTCGATTCTCAATGAGCAGTTCTTC.

The chain carries TRBV28 and TRBJ2-6, with 8 bases fitting TRBD1. The CDR3 runs 14 residues. The V gene's germline CDR1 is MDHEN and CDR2 SYDVKM. V shed 8 bases and J 2 bases; nucleotides not matched to a gene: 2. The CDR3 DNA is TGTGCCAGCCAGGACAGGGCTGGGGCCAACGTCCTGACTTTC. This gives the protein CASQDRAGANVLTF.

The chain combines TRBV7-8 with TRBJ2-7, with 9 bases matching TRBD2. J gave up 1 base and V 5 bases, and 3 bases lay outside the gene matches. This CDR3 has 14 residues. Germline CDR1 is SGHVS and CDR2 is FQNEAQ. The CDR3 DNA is TGTGCCAGCAGCCCGACTAGCGGTTCCTACGAGCAGTACTTC. Its protein product is CASSPTSGSYEQYF. Filled out from reference TRBV7-8 and TRBJ2-7, the complete variable domain reads GAGVSQSPRYKVAKRGQDVALRCDPISGHVSLFWYQQALGQGPEFLTYFQNEAQLDKSGLPSDRFFAERPEGSVSTLKIQRTQQEDSAVYLCASSPTSGSYEQYFGPGTRLTVT.

J is TRBJ1-2 and V is TRBV12-3 or TRBV12-4, with D perhaps TRBD1 (6 bases). The CDR3 extends over 13 amino acids. V was shortened by 4 bases and J by 8 bases, with 14 bases between the two germline ends. This CDR3 reads CASSSTGIEGYTF. CDR3 nucleotides: TGTGCCAGCAGTTCCACAGGGATAGAGGGCTACACCTTC.

This chain joins TRBV28 and TRBJ2-7; D possibly uses TRBD1 or TRBD2 (5 bases each). Germline V lookup: CDR1 MDHEN, CDR2 SYDVKM. V was shortened by 3 bases and J by 6 bases, with 12 bases between the two germline ends. The length of the CDR3 is 13 residues. CDR3 residues: CASSFMGEPEQYF. CDR3 DNA: TGTGCCAGCAGTTTCATGGGGGAACCCGAGCAGTACTTC. The full variable domain, with the rest looked up from reference TRBV28 and TRBJ2-7, is DVKVTQSSRYLVKRTGEKVFLECVQDMDHENMFWYRQDPGLGLRLIYFSYDVKMKEKGDIPEGYSVSREKKERFSLILESASTNQTSMYLCASSFMGEPEQYFGPGTRLTVT.

The chain employs TRBV5-1 and TRBJ2-1; 13 bases are a match to TRBD2. Germline CDR1 SGHRS, CDR2 YFSETQ. After removal of 4 bases from V and 6 bases from J, the junction contained 4 bases not matched to a gene. The CDR3 extends over 15 amino acids. CDR3 in DNA: TGCGCCAGCAGCCCACTAGCGGGAGGGACCAATGAGCAGTTCTTC. Residues: CASSPLAGGTNEQFF.

The rearrangement links TRBV7-9 to TRBJ2-2; 7 bases line up with TRBD2. This CDR3 has 16 residues. Germline V gene sequence: CDR1 SEHNR, CDR2 FQNEAQ (reference sequence). Trimming at V came to 5 bases and at J to 7 bases, leaving 13 bases not matched to a gene. CDR3 sequence reads: CASSPHPLAPRGELFF. As DNA, the CDR3 is TGTGCCAGCAGCCCCCACCCACTAGCGCCACGCGGGGAGCTGTTTTTT.

The gene calls are TRBV2 and TRBJ1-5; no definite D call. The ends were cut back, 4 bases at V and 9 bases at J, with 19 bases in the middle. There are 15 residues in the CDR3. CDR1 and CDR2 from the germline V gene are SNHLY and FYNNEI. The CDR3 DNA is TGTGCCAGCAGTGGAGAGGGTGGAAAGCAACGGCCCCAGCATTTT. Translating it yields CASSGEGGKQRPQHF.

This chain uses TRBV13 with TRBJ2-3; 7 nucleotides agree with TRBD2. This CDR3 is built from 15 residues. Germline-derived CDR1 and CDR2 are PRHDT and FYEKMQ (reference sequence). Trimming cost V 3 bases and J 6 bases; bases outside gene matches: 9. The CDR3 coding sequence is TGTGCCAGCAGCTTGGCGCGGAGGGAGGGTGATACGCAGTATTTT. It codes for CASSLARREGDTQYF.

The V gene is TRBV9, the J gene TRBJ2-1, with D possibly matching TRBD2 (6 bases). Germline CDR1 is SGDLS and CDR2 is YYNGEE. CDR3 length: 15 residues. V was clipped by 2 bases and J by 2 bases, with 11 bases between them. The CDR3 nucleotides read TGTGCCAGCAGCGTTTCCGGGACTCCCTACAATGAGCAGTTCTTC. Amino acid sequence: CASSVSGTPYNEQFF.